This T cell receptor beta chain was sequenced during a study of cytotoxic CD8 clonotypes in ibrutinib-treated CLL. About the research overall: Across the patients, approximately 10 were relapsed/refractory, around 16 treatment-naive and roughly 18 IGHV unmutated. Samples showed on average around 250,000 productive templates and 94,082 productive rearrangements.

Findings and limits, study-wide: Clonotypes that were public were uncommon, and they contracted or stayed stable on treatment.

The CDR3 runs 14 residues. Germline V gene data show CDR1 as LNHDA and CDR2 as SQIVND (reference sequence). Trimming pared 6 bases from V and 8 bases from J, leaving 16 bases between. Regarding this clone: Antigen: not known.

TCRdb keeps only in-frame clones here, not all; method: immunoSEQ multiplex PCR. The sample holds about 140,000 clones, around 81% seen once. The specimen comprised PBMCs, sampled after 36 months of ibrutinib treatment. The TCR sequence derives from a human donor with chronic lymphocytic leukemia. The chain combines TRBV19 with TRBJ1-4; no clear D. CDR3 residues: CASRSRGNREKLFF. Here the CDR3 DNA reads TGTGCCAGTAGGAGCCGGGGTAACCGCGAAAAACTGTTTTTT.